There are many counts of the clone carrying this TCR beta chain. What it binds is unknown. The TCR beta CDR3 regions underwent amplification using RNA transcripts as the source. RT-PCR in the first round (using the HTBI primer set) targeted the TCR CDR3. TCRdb redid the calling of the multiplex PCR reads with MiXCR, one entry per CDR3 protein. The sample consists of about 350,000 distinct CDR3 sequences, over 11% of them appearing once. Not enrolled were patients with uncontrolled infection, other autoimmune disease, pregnancy or lactation. The sample belongs to a study of T cells in Graves' hyperthyroidism and ophthalmopathy. The CDR3 length is 12 residues. V lost 6 bases and J 6 bases, leaving 9 bases between the germline ends. Looked up from germline, CDR1 is MDHEN and CDR2 is SYDVKM. Findings and limits, study-wide: Ophthalmopathy cases were set apart from stable hyperthyroidism by a 13 V-J model.

The sample was blood. This receptor was identified in a woman aged 25 to 39 with Graves' hyperthyroidism. The chain recombines TRBV28 with TRBJ1-5; D is possibly TRBD1 (5 bases). The CDR3 DNA sequence: TGTGCCAGCAGGGATGGGGGTCAGCCCCAGCATTTT. Its translation: CASRDGGQPQHF. Supplemented by reference TRBV28 and TRBJ1-5, the full variable domain reads DVKVTQSSRYLVKRTGEKVFLECVQDMDHENMFWYRQDPGLGLRLIYFSYDVKMKEKGDIPEGYSVSREKKERFSLILESASTNQTSMYLCASRDGGQPQHFGDGTRLSIL.